A selection of T cell receptor beta chains follows, all from one sample in a study of cytomegalovirus exposure and HLA in healthy donors. TCRdb keeps only in-frame clones here, not all; method: immunoSEQ multiplex PCR. This table has tens of thousands of clones, around 80% appearing once. Sequencing was performed on PBMCs. Source of these receptors: a male donor in good health and CMV-seropositive. The CDR3 runs from the conserved cysteine through the conserved F or W. Each record gives: clone size, V gene, D gene, J gene, CDR3 protein, CDR3 DNA. A D gene is named only where the DNA matches it firmly. Clone size is not always given. Where it is, it says once, few, many or a class for expanded clones.

abundance: NA
v_gene: TRBV6-5
d_gene: NA
j_gene: TRBJ2-7
CDR3aa: CASRNFYEQYF
CDR3nt: TGTGCCAGCAGGAACTTTTACGAGCAGTACTTC

abundance: NA
v_gene: TRBV2
d_gene: TRBD1
j_gene: TRBJ2-5
CDR3aa: CASSLRDRQETQYF
CDR3nt: TGTGCCAGCAGTCTTAGGGACAGGCAAGAGACCCAGTACTTC

abundance: few
v_gene: TRBV12-2
d_gene: NA
j_gene: TRBJ1-6
CDR3aa: CASRFRGSLYHSYNSPLHF
CDR3nt: TGTGCAAGTCGCTTTAGGGGCAGCCTGTACCACTCCTATAATTCACCCCTCCACTTT

abundance: NA
v_gene: TRBV27
d_gene: NA
j_gene: TRBJ2-5
CDR3aa: CASSLRITGETQYF
CDR3nt: TGTGCCAGCAGTTTACGAATAACGGGGGAGACCCAGTACTTC

abundance: NA
v_gene: TRBV19
d_gene: NA
j_gene: TRBJ2-3
CDR3aa: CASKLGGRTDTQYF
CDR3nt: TGTGCCAGTAAATTGGGGGGGCGAACAGATACGCAGTATTTT

abundance: NA
v_gene: TRBV27
d_gene: TRBD1
j_gene: TRBJ1-5
CDR3aa: CASSGQGRNQPQHF
CDR3nt: TGTGCCAGCAGTGGACAGGGGCGAAATCAGCCCCAGCATTTT

abundance: NA
v_gene: TRBV6-5
d_gene: NA
j_gene: TRBJ1-1
CDR3aa: CASSYGALNTEAFF
CDR3nt: TGTGCCAGCAGTTACGGGGCTTTGAACACTGAAGCTTTCTTT

abundance: NA
v_gene: TRBV19
d_gene: NA
j_gene: TRBJ1-2
CDR3aa: CAIPDNNYGYTF
CDR3nt: TGTGCCATCCCCGACAACAACTATGGCTACACCTTC

abundance: NA
v_gene: TRBV4-2
d_gene: TRBD2
j_gene: TRBJ2-7
CDR3aa: CASSTTSGGAYEQYF
CDR3nt: TGTGCCAGCAGCACGACTAGCGGGGGGGCCTACGAGCAGTACTTC

abundance: NA
v_gene: TRBV6-5
d_gene: TRBD1
j_gene: TRBJ1-1
CDR3aa: CASSTGGAGTEAFF
CDR3nt: TGTGCCAGCTCGACAGGGGGCGCGGGCACTGAAGCTTTCTTT

abundance: NA
v_gene: TRBV5-5
d_gene: NA
j_gene: TRBJ1-5
CDR3aa: CASSMGGGNQPQHF
CDR3nt: TGTGCCAGCAGCATGGGCGGGGGCAATCAGCCCCAGCATTTT

abundance: NA
v_gene: TRBV28
d_gene: TRBD1
j_gene: TRBJ1-2
CDR3aa: CASSTETGENYGYTF
CDR3nt: TGTGCCAGCAGCACAGAGACAGGGGAGAACTATGGCTACACCTTC

abundance: NA
v_gene: TRBV6-1
d_gene: NA
j_gene: TRBJ2-2
CDR3aa: CASRPGGFTGELFF
CDR3nt: TGTGCCAGCAGACCAGGGGGGTTCACCGGGGAGCTGTTTTTT

abundance: few
v_gene: TRBV5-1
d_gene: TRBD1
j_gene: TRBJ2-5
CDR3aa: CASSHRDSGETQYF
CDR3nt: TGCGCCAGCAGCCACCGGGACAGTGGGGAGACCCAGTACTTC

abundance: NA
v_gene: TRBV6-6
d_gene: TRBD1
j_gene: TRBJ1-2
CDR3aa: CASSPRQGRSGYTF
CDR3nt: TGTGCCAGCAGTCCGCGACAGGGGCGCTCTGGCTACACCTTC

abundance: NA
v_gene: TRBV7-2
d_gene: NA
j_gene: TRBJ1-6
CDR3aa: CASSSHRVVGSPLHF
CDR3nt: TGTGCCAGCAGCTCGCACAGGGTAGTAGGTTCACCCCTCCACTTT

abundance: NA
v_gene: TRBV19
d_gene: NA
j_gene: TRBJ2-5
CDR3aa: CASSIDQVETQYF
CDR3nt: TGTGCCAGTAGTATAGATCAGGTGGAGACCCAGTACTTC

abundance: NA
v_gene: TRBV5-1
d_gene: NA
j_gene: TRBJ2-1
CDR3aa: CATSSRGYNEQFF
CDR3nt: TGCGCCACCTCGAGTCGGGGCTACAATGAGCAGTTCTTC

abundance: NA
v_gene: TRBV28
d_gene: NA
j_gene: TRBJ1-1
CDR3aa: CASIGDTPGSTEAFF
CDR3nt: TGTGCCAGCATCGGGGACACCCCTGGGAGCACTGAAGCTTTCTTT

abundance: NA
v_gene: TRBV5-1
d_gene: NA
j_gene: TRBJ2-1
CDR3aa: CARGNRVLGNDEQFF
CDR3nt: TGCGCCAGGGGAAACAGGGTCTTGGGAAACGATGAGCAGTTCTTC

abundance: NA
v_gene: TRBV19
d_gene: TRBD1
j_gene: TRBJ2-3
CDR3aa: CASSIAGQGIRADTQYF
CDR3nt: TGTGCCAGTAGTATAGCCGGACAGGGGATTAGAGCAGATACGCAGTATTTT

abundance: NA
v_gene: TRBV5-1
d_gene: NA
j_gene: TRBJ1-1
CDR3aa: CASSYMGGLQRTEAFF
CDR3nt: TGCGCCAGCAGCTATATGGGGGGGCTTCAACGCACTGAAGCTTTCTTT

abundance: NA
v_gene: TRBV29-1
d_gene: TRBD2
j_gene: TRBJ2-7
CDR3aa: CSVEDPRTSGYEQYF
CDR3nt: TGCAGCGTTGAAGATCCCCGGACTAGCGGATACGAGCAGTACTTC

abundance: NA
v_gene: TRBV6-5
d_gene: TRBD1
j_gene: TRBJ2-5
CDR3aa: CASSWGQGQTQYF
CDR3nt: TGTGCCAGCAGTTGGGGACAGGGGCAGACCCAGTACTTC

abundance: few
v_gene: TRBV5-1
d_gene: NA
j_gene: TRBJ2-2
CDR3aa: CASSLGQPRGELFF
CDR3nt: TGCGCCAGCAGCTTGGGTCAACCCAGAGGGGAGCTGTTTTTT

abundance: few
v_gene: TRBV2
d_gene: NA
j_gene: TRBJ1-2
CDR3aa: CASSEPQGLPDISGGYTF
CDR3nt: TGTGCCAGCAGTGAGCCACAGGGTTTGCCGGATATCTCCGGGGGCTACACCTTC

abundance: NA
v_gene: TRBV10-1
d_gene: NA
j_gene: TRBJ1-1
CDR3aa: CASSEQGNTEAFF
CDR3nt: TGCGCCAGCAGTGAACAGGGGAACACTGAAGCTTTCTTT

abundance: few
v_gene: TRBV6-4
d_gene: NA
j_gene: TRBJ1-5
CDR3aa: CASSLTGDSNQPQHF
CDR3nt: TGTGCCAGCAGTTTGACAGGAGATAGCAATCAGCCCCAGCATTTT

abundance: once
v_gene: TRBV7-6
d_gene: NA
j_gene: TRBJ2-7
CDR3aa: CASSLGGAVREQYF
CDR3nt: TGTGCCAGCAGCTTAGGTGGGGCGGTGAGGGAGCAGTACTTC

abundance: NA
v_gene: TRBV10-2
d_gene: TRBD2
j_gene: TRBJ2-5
CDR3aa: CASGGTSLWEQYF
CDR3nt: TGCGCCAGCGGTGGGACTAGCCTGTGGGAGCAGTACTTC

abundance: NA
v_gene: TRBV19
d_gene: NA
j_gene: TRBJ1-2
CDR3aa: CASSLTPGGYGYTF
CDR3nt: TGTGCCAGTAGTTTAACACCCGGGGGCTATGGCTACACCTTC

abundance: once
v_gene: TRBV7-2
d_gene: NA
j_gene: TRBJ1-1
CDR3aa: CASSRPGGGTEAFF
CDR3nt: TGTGCCAGCAGCAGACCCGGGGGGGGAACTGAAGCTTTCTTT

abundance: NA
v_gene: TRBV30
d_gene: TRBD1
j_gene: TRBJ2-1
CDR3aa: CAWTGWDRGRDEQFF
CDR3nt: TGTGCCTGGACCGGGTGGGACAGGGGGCGTGATGAGCAGTTCTTC